This T cell receptor beta chain was recorded in a study of cytomegalovirus exposure and HLA in healthy donors. Study-wide results and caveats: Productive rates of about 87% or about 30% were seen for most TCR beta V segments in an earlier analysis. Analyses of presence and absence presupposed an approximately uniform sequencing depth across donors. Rare TCR sequences predominated, though certain public TCRs were found in many donors.

PCR employed 60 Vbeta and 13 Jbeta primers. TCRdb keeps only in-frame clones here, not all; method: immunoSEQ multiplex PCR. The table records some 190,000 clones, around 82% of them present only once. This CDR3 is built from 14 residues. Deletions cut 0 bases from V and 7 bases from J, with 11 bases between. Germline-derived CDR1 and CDR2 are SGHNT and YYREEE (reference sequence). Turning to this clone: The antigen is undetermined.

Input material: PBMCs. The TCR originated in a woman aged 25 to 45 in good health and CMV-seropositive. The chain links TRBV5-4 to TRBJ1-3; D is unresolved. The CDR3 nucleotides are TGTGCCAGCAGCTTGGAGCGGGGAGGGAACACCATATATTTT. Its protein product is CASSLERGGNTIYF.